The clone carrying this T cell receptor (beta chain) was detected many times. Its antigen is still unknown. After removal of 7 bases from V and 3 bases from J, the junction contained 6 bases not matched to a gene. This CDR3 is built from 14 residues. CDR1 and CDR2 from the germline V gene are LNHDA and SQIVND (reference sequence). This sample is drawn from a study of Graves' ophthalmopathy and Graves' hyperthyroidism. Clinical symptoms, serum thyroxine, TRAb, thyroid ultrasound and orbital computed tomography determined diagnosis. RNA transcripts were the template, and TCR beta CDR3 regions were amplified from them. Amplification began with first-round RT-PCR using HTBI primers, then second-round multiplex PCR was performed. Using its own MiXCR run on the multiplex PCR reads, TCRdb lists one record per CDR3 protein. The table lists more than 300,000 distinct CDR3 sequences, 15% of them singletons. Whole-study findings and limits: Most thyroid-expanded clonotypes exceeding 0.001 frequency were also found in blood. Ophthalmopathy cases were distinguished from stable hyperthyroidism by a 13-signature model, reaching about 90% sensitivity and roughly 81% specificity.

The chain is built from TRBV19 and TRBJ1-2; 9 nucleotides line up with TRBD1. The source of this sequence is a woman between 18 and 30 years old with stable Graves' hyperthyroidism. Material for sequencing was peripheral blood. CDR3 residues: CASNVWDRDYGYTF. The CDR3 nucleotides read TGTGCCAGTAATGTCTGGGACAGGGACTATGGCTACACCTTC.